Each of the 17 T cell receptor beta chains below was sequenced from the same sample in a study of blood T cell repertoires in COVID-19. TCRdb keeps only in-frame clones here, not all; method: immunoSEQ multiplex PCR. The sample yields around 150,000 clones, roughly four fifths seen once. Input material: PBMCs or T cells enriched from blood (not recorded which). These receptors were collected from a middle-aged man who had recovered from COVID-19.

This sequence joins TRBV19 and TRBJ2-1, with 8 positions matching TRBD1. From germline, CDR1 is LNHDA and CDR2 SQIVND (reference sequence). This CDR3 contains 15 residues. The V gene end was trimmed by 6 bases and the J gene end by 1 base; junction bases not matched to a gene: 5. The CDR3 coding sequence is TGTGCCAGTAGGGACGACAGGGGATCCTACAATGAGCAGTTCTTC. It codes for CASRDDRGSYNEQFF.

CDR3: CASSYSKGRGNYGYTF. The CDR3 nucleotides are TGTGCCAGCAGTTACTCGAAAGGCAGGGGGAACTATGGCTACACCTTC. The chain couples TRBV6-5 to TRBJ1-2; 7 nucleotides align to TRBD1. The CDR3 covers 16 residues. In germline, CDR1 is MNHEY, CDR2 SVGAGI. After removal of 0 bases from V and 2 bases from J, the junction contained 6 bases not matched to a gene.

This CDR3 is CASSFSGQPEQYF. The CDR3 nucleotides read TGTGCCAGCAGCTTCTCCGGACAGCCCGAGCAGTACTTC. The rearrangement joins TRBV7-9 to TRBJ2-7, with D perhaps matching TRBD1 (6 bases). CDR1 and CDR2 from the germline V gene are SEHNR and FQNEAQ (reference sequence). The V and J ends lost 3 bases and 6 bases respectively, with 12 bases between them. The CDR3 has 13 amino acids. The whole variable domain, remainder taken from reference TRBV7-9 and TRBJ2-7, is DTGVSQNPRHKITKRGQNVTFRCDPISEHNRLYWYRQTLGQGPEFLTYFQNEAQLEKSRLLSDRFSAERPKGSFSTLEIQRTEQGDSAMYLCASSFSGQPEQYFGPGTRLTVT.

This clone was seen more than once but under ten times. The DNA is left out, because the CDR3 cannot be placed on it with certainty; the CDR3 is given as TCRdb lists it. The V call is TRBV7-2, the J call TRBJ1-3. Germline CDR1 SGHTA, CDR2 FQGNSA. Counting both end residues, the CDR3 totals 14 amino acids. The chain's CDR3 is CASSNRVGGGALTW.

The CDR3 here is CASSSGTGGPSGNTIYF. DNA of the CDR3: TGTGCCAGCAGCTCCGGGACAGGGGGACCCTCTGGAAACACCATATATTTT. The rearrangement uses TRBV7-9 and TRBJ1-3; 11 positions match TRBD1. J was trimmed by 0 bases and V by 4 bases; bases with no gene match: 5. The germline V gene has CDR1 SEHNR and CDR2 FQNEAQ (reference sequence). CDR3 length equals 17 residues. The whole variable domain, filled in from reference TRBV7-9 and TRBJ1-3, reads DTGVSQNPRHKITKRGQNVTFRCDPISEHNRLYWYRQTLGQGPEFLTYFQNEAQLEKSRLLSDRFSAERPKGSFSTLEIQRTEQGDSAMYLCASSSGTGGPSGNTIYFGEGSWLTVV.

CDR3: CSVVDGTVAGELFF. The CDR3 nucleotides are TGCAGCGTCGTGGACGGGACAGTGGCCGGGGAGCTGTTTTTT. The chain is built from TRBV29-1 and TRBJ2-2; TRBD1 aligns across 7 bases. The CDR3 is 14 amino acids. With V trimmed by 6 bases and J by 6 bases, 10 bases remained unmatched. Germline V gives CDR1 SQVTM, CDR2 ANQGSEA.

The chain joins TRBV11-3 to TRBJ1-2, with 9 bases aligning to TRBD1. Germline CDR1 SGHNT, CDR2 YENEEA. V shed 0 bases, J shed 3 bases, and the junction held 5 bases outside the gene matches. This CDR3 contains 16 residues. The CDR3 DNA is TGTGCCAGCAGCTTAGAAATGACAGGGGGAGACTATGGCTACACCTTC. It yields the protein CASSLEMTGGDYGYTF.

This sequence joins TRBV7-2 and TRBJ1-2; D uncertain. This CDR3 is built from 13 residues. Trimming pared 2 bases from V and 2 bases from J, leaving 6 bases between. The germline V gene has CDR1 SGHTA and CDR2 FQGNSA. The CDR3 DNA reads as TGTGCCAGCAGCTTAAACAGCAACTATGGCTACACCTTC. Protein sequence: CASSLNSNYGYTF. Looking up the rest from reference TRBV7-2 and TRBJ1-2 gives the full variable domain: GAGVSQSPSNKVTEKGKDVELRCDPISGHTALYWYRQSLGQGLEFLIYFQGNSAPDKSGLPSDRFSAERTGGSVSTLTIQRTQQEDSAVYLCASSLNSNYGYTFGSGTRLTVV.

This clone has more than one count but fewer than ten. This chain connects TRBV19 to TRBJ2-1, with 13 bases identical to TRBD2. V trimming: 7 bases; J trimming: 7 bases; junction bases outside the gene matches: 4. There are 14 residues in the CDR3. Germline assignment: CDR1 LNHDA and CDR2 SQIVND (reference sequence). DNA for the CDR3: TGTGCCAGTAAAACTAGCGGGGGGGTAAATGAGCAGTTCTTC. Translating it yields CASKTSGGVNEQFF.

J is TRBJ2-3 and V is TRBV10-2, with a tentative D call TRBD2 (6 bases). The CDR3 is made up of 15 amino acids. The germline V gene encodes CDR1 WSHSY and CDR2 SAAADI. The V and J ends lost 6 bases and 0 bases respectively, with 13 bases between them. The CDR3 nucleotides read TGCGCCAGCAGGAAGGACTATTCCAGCACAGATACGCAGTATTTT. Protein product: CASRKDYSSTDTQYF.

The CDR3 coding sequence is TGTGCCAGTAGCACAGCTCGGGGGAATTCACCCCTCCACTTT. It translates to CASSTARGNSPLHF. The rearrangement uses TRBV19 and TRBJ1-6; TRBD1 is a possible D gene (5 bases). The CDR3 has 14 residues. Germline V gene sequence: CDR1 LNHDA, CDR2 SQIVND (reference sequence). Trimming stripped 6 bases from V and 7 bases from J, with 13 bases between.

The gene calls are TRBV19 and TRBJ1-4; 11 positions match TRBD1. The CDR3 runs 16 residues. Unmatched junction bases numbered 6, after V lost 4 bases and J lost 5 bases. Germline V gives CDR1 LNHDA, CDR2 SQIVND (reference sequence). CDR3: CASSKGQGVPNEKLFF. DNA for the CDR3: TGTGCCAGTAGTAAGGGACAGGGGGTCCCCAATGAAAAACTGTTTTTT.

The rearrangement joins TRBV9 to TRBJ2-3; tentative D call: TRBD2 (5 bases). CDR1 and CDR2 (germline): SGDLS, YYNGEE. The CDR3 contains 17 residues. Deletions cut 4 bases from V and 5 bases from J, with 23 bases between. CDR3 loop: CASSPGERPLAGDTQYF. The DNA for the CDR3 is TGTGCCAGCAGCCCCGGGGAGAGACCCCTCGCAGGAGATACGCAGTATTTT. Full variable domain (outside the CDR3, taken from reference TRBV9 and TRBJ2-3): DSGVTQTPKHLITATGQRVTLRCSPRSGDLSVYWYQQSLDQGLQFLIQYYNGEERAKGNILERFSAQQFPDLHSELNLSSLELGDSALYFCASSPGERPLAGDTQYFGPGTRLTVL.

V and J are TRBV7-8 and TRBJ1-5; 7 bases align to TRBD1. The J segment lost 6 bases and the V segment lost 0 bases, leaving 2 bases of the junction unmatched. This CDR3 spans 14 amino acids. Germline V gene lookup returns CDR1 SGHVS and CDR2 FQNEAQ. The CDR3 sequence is CASSLAGGVQPQHF. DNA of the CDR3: TGTGCCAGCAGCTTAGCAGGGGGCGTTCAGCCCCAGCATTTT.

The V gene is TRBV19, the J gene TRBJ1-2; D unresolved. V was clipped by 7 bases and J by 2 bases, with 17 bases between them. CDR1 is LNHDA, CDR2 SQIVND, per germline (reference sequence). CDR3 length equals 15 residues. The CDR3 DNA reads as TGTGCCAGTACCGAGACATACATTCTCAACTATGGCTACACCTTC. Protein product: CASTETYILNYGYTF.

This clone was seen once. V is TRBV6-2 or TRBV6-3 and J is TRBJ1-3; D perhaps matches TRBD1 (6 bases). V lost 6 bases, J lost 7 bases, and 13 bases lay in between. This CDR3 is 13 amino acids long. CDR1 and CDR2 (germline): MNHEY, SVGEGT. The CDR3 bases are TGTGCCAGCAGCCAGGGGAATCGGAACACCATATATTTT. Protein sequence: CASSQGNRNTIYF.

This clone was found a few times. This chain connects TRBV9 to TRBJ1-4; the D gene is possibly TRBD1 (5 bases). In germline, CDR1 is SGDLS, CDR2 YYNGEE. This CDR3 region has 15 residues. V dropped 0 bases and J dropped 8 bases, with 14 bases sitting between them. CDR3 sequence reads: CASSVGLGVGEKLFF. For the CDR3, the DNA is TGTGCCAGCAGCGTAGGATTAGGGGTAGGGGAAAAACTGTTTTTT. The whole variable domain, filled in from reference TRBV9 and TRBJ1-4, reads DSGVTQTPKHLITATGQRVTLRCSPRSGDLSVYWYQQSLDQGLQFLIQYYNGEERAKGNILERFSAQQFPDLHSELNLSSLELGDSALYFCASSVGLGVGEKLFFGSGTQLSVL.